The clone carrying this T cell receptor beta chain was detected only a few times. Its antigen is undetermined. Researchers made TCR cDNA using 5'RACE template switching, and this step added a universal primer site and UMIs. TCRdb fed the 5' RACE reads into MiXCR, producing one record per CDR3 protein. The sample carries about 57,000 distinct CDR3 sequences, approximately 7% recorded once. This specimen comes from a study of T cells after yellow fever vaccination. Study-wide results and caveats: Once the booster was given, most primary-vaccination clones reappeared, at 95% to 97% for CD4 and 85% to 90% for CD8. The presence of abundant clonotypes contaminating from the bulk population was possible in FACS-sorted repertoires.

The germline CDR1 and CDR2 sequences are DFQATT and SNEGSKA (reference sequence). This CDR3 contains 14 residues. V gave up 6 bases and J gave up 4 bases, with 15 bases separating them. The input for sequencing was CD8+ T cells sorted from PBMCs, taken 15 days after the yellow fever booster vaccination. The receptor was derived from a man in his thirties or forties who received the YFV17D yellow fever vaccine. The rearrangement joins TRBV20-1 to TRBJ2-2; maybe TRBD1 (6 bases). The CDR3 DNA reads TGCAGTGCGCAACAGGGCTTGGGCACCGGGGAGCTGTTTTTT. Encoded protein: CSAQQGLGTGELFF.